The present T cell receptor beta chain was sequenced within a study of low-dose radiotherapy and immunotherapy resistance in tumors. In the study overall: With fractions of 0.5 Gy given every 2 weeks, Cohort 1 accumulated a total of 6.5 Gy. Intravenous ipilimumab 1 mg/kg every six weeks was given with nivolumab 240 mg every two weeks.

TRAV and TRBV primers primed cDNA for both TCRalpha and TCRbeta. TCR amplification involved 20 PCR cycles with a constant-region primer and V-primer adapter. TCRdb called the reads again in MiXCR, with one record for every CDR3 protein. Among about 82,000 distinct CDR3 sequences listed, about 20% were seen once. The time point: before trial treatment. Tumors of eligible patients were advanced, solid and lacking tumor-infiltrating lymphocytes. V lost 7 bases, J lost 0 bases, and 13 bases lay in between. The CDR3 runs 16 residues. This clonotype was observed at least ten times. The specimen comprised PBMCs, sampled before treatment. This TCR derives from a male donor with prostate cancer. V and J are TRBV12-3 or TRBV12-4 and TRBJ1-6; D is unclear. As DNA, the CDR3 is TGTGCCAGCACCTACGAGTTGAGCTCCTATAATTCACCCCTCCACTTT. Translated: CASTYELSSYNSPLHF.